This T cell receptor beta chain was recorded in a study of cytomegalovirus exposure and HLA in healthy donors. Findings and limits, study-wide: Beyond CMV serostatus, there was no information to go on about immune exposure.

Primers included in the PCR were 60 Vbeta and 13 Jbeta primers. Original handling: An analysis performed later counted around 80 million unique TCR beta chains (roughly 11 million of them shared). The repertoire was sequenced with immunoSEQ multiplex PCR; TCRdb's copy has only in-frame clones and lacks some. V, J and clone size derive from that table, while D and trimming were established from the DNA sequence. The data contain 170,000 or so clones, about three quarters of them singletons. V was shortened by 5 bases and J by 4 bases, with 12 bases between the two germline ends. The V gene's germline CDR1 is MNHEY and CDR2 SVGAGI. The CDR3 has 13 residues. With respect to this clone: Its specificity is unknown.

The V gene is TRBV6-5, the J gene TRBJ2-7; D gene ambiguous. Sequencing was performed on PBMCs. This sequence originates from a woman aged 25 to 45 in good health and CMV-seropositive. The CDR3 region is CASSRTPQYEQYF. CDR3 DNA sequence: TGTGCCAGCAGTCGCACACCGCAATACGAGCAGTACTTC.